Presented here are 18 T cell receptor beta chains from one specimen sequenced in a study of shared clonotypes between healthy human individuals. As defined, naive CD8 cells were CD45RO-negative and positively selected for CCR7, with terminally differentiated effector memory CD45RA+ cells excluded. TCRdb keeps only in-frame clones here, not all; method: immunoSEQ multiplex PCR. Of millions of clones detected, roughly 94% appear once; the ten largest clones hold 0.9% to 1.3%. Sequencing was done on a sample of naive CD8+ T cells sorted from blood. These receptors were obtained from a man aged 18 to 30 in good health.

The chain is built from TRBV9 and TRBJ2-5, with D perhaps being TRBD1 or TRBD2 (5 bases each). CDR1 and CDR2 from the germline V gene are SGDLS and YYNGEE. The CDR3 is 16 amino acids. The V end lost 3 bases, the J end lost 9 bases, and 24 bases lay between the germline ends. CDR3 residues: CASSDLGDALGPPQYF. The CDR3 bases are TGTGCCAGCAGCGATCTAGGGGACGCCCTGGGGCCACCCCAGTACTTC.

The CDR3 loop is CASSLRQVNYEQYF. Written as DNA, the CDR3 is TGTGCCAGCAGCCTAAGACAGGTGAACTACGAGCAGTACTTC. This rearrangement joins TRBV7-8 to TRBJ2-7; possible D gene TRBD1, 6 bases. CDR3 length: 14 amino acids. The germline CDR1 and CDR2 sequences are SGHVS and FQNEAQ. V was clipped by 5 bases and J by 3 bases, with 14 bases between them. The whole variable domain, remainder taken from reference TRBV7-8 and TRBJ2-7, is GAGVSQSPRYKVAKRGQDVALRCDPISGHVSLFWYQQALGQGPEFLTYFQNEAQLDKSGLPSDRFFAERPEGSVSTLKIQRTQQEDSAVYLCASSLRQVNYEQYFGPGTRLTVT.

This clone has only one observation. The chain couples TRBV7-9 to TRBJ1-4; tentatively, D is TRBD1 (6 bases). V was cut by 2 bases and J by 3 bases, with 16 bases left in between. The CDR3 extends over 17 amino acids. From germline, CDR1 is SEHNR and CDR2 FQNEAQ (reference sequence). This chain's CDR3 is CASSLQGDTGSNEKLFF. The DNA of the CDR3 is TGTGCCAGCAGCTTACAAGGGGACACAGGTTCTAATGAAAAACTGTTTTTT.

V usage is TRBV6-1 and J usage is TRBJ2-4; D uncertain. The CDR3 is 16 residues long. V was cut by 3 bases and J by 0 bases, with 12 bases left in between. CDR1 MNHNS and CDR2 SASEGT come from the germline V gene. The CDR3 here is CASSDNPTLAKNIQYF. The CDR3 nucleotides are TGTGCCAGCAGTGACAACCCCACTCTAGCCAAAAACATTCAGTACTTC.

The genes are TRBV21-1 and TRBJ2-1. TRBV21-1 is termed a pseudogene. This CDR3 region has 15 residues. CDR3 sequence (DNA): TGTGCCAGCAGCAAACGGGCGGTTTCCTACAATGAGCAGTTCTTC. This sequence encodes CASSKRAVSYNEQFF.

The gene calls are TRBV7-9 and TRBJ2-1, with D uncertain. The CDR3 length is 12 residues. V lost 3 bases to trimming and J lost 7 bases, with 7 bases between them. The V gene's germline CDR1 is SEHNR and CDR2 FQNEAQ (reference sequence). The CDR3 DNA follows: TGTGCCAGCAGCTTGAGTACGAATGAGCAGTTCTTC. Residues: CASSLSTNEQFF.

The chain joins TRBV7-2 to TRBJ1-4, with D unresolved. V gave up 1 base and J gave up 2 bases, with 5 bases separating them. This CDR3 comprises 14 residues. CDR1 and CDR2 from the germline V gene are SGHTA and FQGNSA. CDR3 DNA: TGTGCCAGCAGCTTAGTAGGGACTAATGAAAAACTGTTTTTT. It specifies CASSLVGTNEKLFF.

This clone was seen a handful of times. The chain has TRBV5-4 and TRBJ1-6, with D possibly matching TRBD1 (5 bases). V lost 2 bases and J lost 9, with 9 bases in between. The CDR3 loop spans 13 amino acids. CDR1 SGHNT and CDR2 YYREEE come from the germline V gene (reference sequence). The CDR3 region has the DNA TGTGCCAGCAGCTTTAGGGGTGGTTCACCCCTCCACTTT. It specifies CASSFRGGSPLHF.

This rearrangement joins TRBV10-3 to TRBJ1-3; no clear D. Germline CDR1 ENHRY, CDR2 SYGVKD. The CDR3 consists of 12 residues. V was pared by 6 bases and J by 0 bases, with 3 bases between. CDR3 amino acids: CAIRYSGNTIYF. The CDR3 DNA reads TGTGCCATCAGGTACTCTGGAAACACCATATATTTT.

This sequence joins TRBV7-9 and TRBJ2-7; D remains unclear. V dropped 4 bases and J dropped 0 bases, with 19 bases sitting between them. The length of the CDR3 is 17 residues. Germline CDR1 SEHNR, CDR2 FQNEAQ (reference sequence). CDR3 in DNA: TGTGCCAGCAGCTCCAACCGAGGTTCTATTGCCTCCTACGAGCAGTACTTC. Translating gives CASSSNRGSIASYEQYF.

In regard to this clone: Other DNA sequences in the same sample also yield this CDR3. The CDR3 is CASSYGESEQYF. The DNA for the CDR3 is TGTGCCAGCAGTTATGGGGAGAGCGAGCAGTACTTC. J is TRBJ2-7 and V is TRBV6-5, with TRBD2 as a possible D gene (5 bases). The CDR3 length is 12 residues. CDR1 is MNHEY and CDR2 is SVGAGI in the germline V gene. Trimming removed 3 bases at V and 6 bases at J, with 9 bases between.

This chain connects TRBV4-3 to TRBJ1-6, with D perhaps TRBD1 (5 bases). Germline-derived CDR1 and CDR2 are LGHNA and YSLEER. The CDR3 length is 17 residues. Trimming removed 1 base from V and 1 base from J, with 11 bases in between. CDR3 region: CASSQGQGGSYNSPLHF. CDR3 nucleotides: TGCGCCAGCAGCCAAGGGCAGGGAGGGTCCTATAATTCACCCCTCCACTTT.

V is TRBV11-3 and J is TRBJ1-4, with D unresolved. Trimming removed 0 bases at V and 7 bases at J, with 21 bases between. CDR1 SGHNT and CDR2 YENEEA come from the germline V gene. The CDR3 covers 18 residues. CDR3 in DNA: TGTGCCAGCAGCTTAGATCCGGGTTCTCCAGCAGCGCCTGAAAAACTGTTTTTT. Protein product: CASSLDPGSPAAPEKLFF.

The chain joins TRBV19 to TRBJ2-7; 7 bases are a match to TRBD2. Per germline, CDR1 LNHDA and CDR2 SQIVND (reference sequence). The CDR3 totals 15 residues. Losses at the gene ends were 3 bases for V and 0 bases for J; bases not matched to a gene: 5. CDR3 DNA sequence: TGTGCCAGTAGTATCCAACTAGCGAACTCCTACGAGCAGTACTTC. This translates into CASSIQLANSYEQYF.

CDR3 coding DNA: TGTGCCAGCAGCCCGGGGGAGGGAAACACCATATATTTT. The encoded protein is CASSPGEGNTIYF. The chain uses TRBV25-1 and TRBJ1-3; D is perhaps TRBD1 (5 bases). CDR3 length: 13 residues. The V gene's germline CDR1 is MGHDK and CDR2 SYGVNS. Trimming pared 6 bases from V and 4 bases from J, leaving 10 bases between.

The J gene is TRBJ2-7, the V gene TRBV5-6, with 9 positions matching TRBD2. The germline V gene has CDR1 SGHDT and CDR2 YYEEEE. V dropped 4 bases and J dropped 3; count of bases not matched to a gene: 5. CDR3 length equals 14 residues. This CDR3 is CASSEGLARYEQYF. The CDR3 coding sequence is TGTGCCAGCAGCGAAGGACTAGCGCGCTACGAGCAGTACTTC.

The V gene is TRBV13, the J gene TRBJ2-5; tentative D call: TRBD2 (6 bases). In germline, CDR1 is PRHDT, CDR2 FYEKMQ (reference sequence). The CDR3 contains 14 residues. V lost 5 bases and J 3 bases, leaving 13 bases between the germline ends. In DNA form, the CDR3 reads TGTGCCAGCAGCCCTAGGGAGGTCGAAGAGACCCAGTACTTC. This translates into CASSPREVEETQYF. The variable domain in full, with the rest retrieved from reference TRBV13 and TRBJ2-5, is AAGVIQSPRHLIKEKRETATLKCYPIPRHDTVYWYQQGPGQDPQFLISFYEKMQSDKGSIPDRFSAQQFSDYHSELNMSSLELGDSALYFCASSPREVEETQYFGPGTRLLVL.

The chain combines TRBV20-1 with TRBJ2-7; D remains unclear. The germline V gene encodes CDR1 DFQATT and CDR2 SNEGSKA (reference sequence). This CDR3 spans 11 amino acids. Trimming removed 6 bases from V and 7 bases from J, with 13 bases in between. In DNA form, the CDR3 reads TGCAGTGCATTGACCGGGTGGGAGCAGTACTTC. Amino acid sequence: CSALTGWEQYF.